Below are 28 T cell receptor beta chains sequenced from a single sample in a study of blood T cells in healthy people across ages. The use of a sample-barcoded 5' primer and a J-beta primer mix characterized a second PCR of about 7 to 12 cycles. Via MiXCR, TCRdb re-called the 5' RACE reads, giving one row per CDR3 protein. The sample holds some 800,000 distinct CDR3 sequences, 44% seen once. The sample comprised blood. Every receptor here comes from a man in his sixties in good health.

The chain uses TRBV12-3 or TRBV12-4 and TRBJ2-5; tentative D call: TRBD2 (6 bases). This CDR3 is built from 17 residues. The V and J ends lost 0 bases and 4 bases respectively, with 18 bases between them. CDR3 DNA: TGTGCCAGCAGTTTAGCCTCCGGGACTGGCCTTCGAGAGACCCAGTACTTC. As protein: CASSLASGTGLRETQYF.

This clonotype was found a few times. The V gene is TRBV3-1, the J gene TRBJ2-1; no reliable D call. This CDR3 has 15 residues. The V gene lost 4 bases and the J gene lost 5 bases, with 15 bases spanning the gap. The germline gives CDR1 LGHDT, CDR2 YNNKEL (reference sequence). CDR3 loop: CASSPAGPLNNEQFF. CDR3 DNA sequence: TGTGCCAGCAGCCCAGCCGGCCCCCTTAACAATGAGCAGTTCTTC.

The chain couples TRBV7-9 to TRBJ1-2; the D gene is possibly TRBD1 (5 bases). Germline-derived CDR1 and CDR2 are SEHNR and FQNEAQ (reference sequence). This CDR3 region has 13 residues. Trimming cost V 5 bases and J 7 bases, with 14 bases left between them. The CDR3 sequence is CASSGASAGGYTF. For the CDR3, the DNA is TGTGCCAGCAGCGGGGCGTCCGCCGGTGGCTACACCTTC.

The V and J genes are TRBV12-3 or TRBV12-4 and TRBJ2-1, with 7 bases aligning to TRBD1. This CDR3 contains 16 residues. The V gene end was trimmed by 5 bases and the J gene end by 0 bases; junction bases not matched to a gene: 7. CDR3 DNA: TGTGCCAGCAGTCAGACAGGGCCGGACTCCTACAATGAGCAGTTCTTC. Its translation is CASSQTGPDSYNEQFF.

The chain employs TRBV7-2 and TRBJ2-3; D possibly corresponds to TRBD1 (7 bases). This CDR3 region has 15 residues. Germline assignment: CDR1 SGHTA and CDR2 FQGNSA. V lost 6 bases to trimming and J lost 6 bases, with 19 bases between them. The CDR3 protein is CASRPPGGLGDTQYF. The CDR3 bases are TGTGCCAGCAGGCCCCCAGGGGGACTTGGTGATACGCAGTATTTT.

This clonotype was counted only a few times. The V and J genes are TRBV5-1 and TRBJ2-7; 10 bases line up with TRBD1. Germline loops: CDR1 SGHRS, CDR2 YFSETQ. The CDR3 consists of 14 residues. The J segment lost 12 bases and the V segment lost 9 bases, leaving 18 bases of the junction unmatched. The CDR3 DNA sequence: TGCGCCACCACGTCCGCGGATCGGACAGGGGGTCTGTACTTC. Its translation: CATTSADRTGGLYF.

V is TRBV20-1 and J is TRBJ2-5, with D unclear. The V end lost 6 bases, the J end lost 2 bases, and 13 bases lay between the germline ends. Germline V gene data show CDR1 as DFQATT and CDR2 as SNEGSKA (reference sequence). The CDR3 is 13 amino acids. The CDR3 nucleotides are TGCAGTGCATTTAGACAATCACAAGAGACCCAGTACTTC. This codes for CSAFRQSQETQYF.

This clonotype was detected only a few times. This chain links TRBV3-1 with TRBJ2-7, with a possible D match to TRBD2 (6 bases). Looked up from germline, CDR1 is LGHDT and CDR2 is YNNKEL (reference sequence). The CDR3 extends over 14 amino acids. V dropped 4 bases and J dropped 7 bases, with 17 bases sitting between them. CDR3 nucleotide sequence: TGTGCCAGCAGCCCCTCCCCCGGGGAGGAAGAGCAGTACTTC. Protein sequence: CASSPSPGEEEQYF.

This clonotype has at least ten counts. Here the CDR3 reads CASSVAGTGLDEQFF. CDR3 bases: TGTGCCAGCAGCGTAGCTGGAACAGGGTTAGATGAGCAGTTCTTC. The J gene is TRBJ2-1, the V gene TRBV9; D may be TRBD1 (6 bases). Trimming left V 0 bases short and J 8 bases short, with 15 bases between. This CDR3 is built from 15 residues. Germline V gene lookup returns CDR1 SGDLS and CDR2 YYNGEE. The full variable domain, in which reference TRBV9 and TRBJ2-1 provide the parts outside the CDR3, is DSGVTQTPKHLITATGQRVTLRCSPRSGDLSVYWYQQSLDQGLQFLIQYYNGEERAKGNILERFSAQQFPDLHSELNLSSLELGDSALYFCASSVAGTGLDEQFFGPGTRLTVL.

This clonotype was recorded once. The chain employs TRBV7-9 and TRBJ2-1; the D gene could be TRBD1 or TRBD2 (5 bases each). Germline V lookup: CDR1 SEHNR, CDR2 FQNEAQ (reference sequence). The CDR3 is made up of 14 amino acids. Between the trimmed V and J ends, which lost 4 bases and 15 bases, there was a span of 22 bases. DNA of the CDR3: TGTGCCAGCAGCTCATCGGTGGGGGAACCTGAGTGGTTCTTC. Translation gives CASSSSVGEPEWFF.

V is TRBV7-2 and J is TRBJ2-7; D not resolved. Trimming took off 2 bases at V and 6 bases at J, with 5 bases between the two ends. CDR3 length: 11 residues. In germline, CDR1 is SGHTA, CDR2 FQGNSA. CDR3 in amino acids: CASSLMVEQYF. The DNA of the CDR3 is TGTGCCAGCAGCTTAATGGTCGAGCAGTACTTC.

Only a few counts were recorded for this clonotype. The V and J genes are TRBV20-1 and TRBJ1-2; D unresolved. The CDR3 is 13 amino acids. V was trimmed by 5 bases and J by 2 bases, leaving 12 bases between them. The germline CDR1 and CDR2 sequences are DFQATT and SNEGSKA (reference sequence). The CDR3, as DNA: TGCAGTGCTGTAGGGAACTTGAACTATGGCTACACCTTC. It translates to CSAVGNLNYGYTF.

This chain joins TRBV10-3 and TRBJ2-7; 7 positions agree with TRBD1. This CDR3 contains 13 residues. CDR1 and CDR2 (germline): ENHRY, SYGVKD. V was clipped by 9 bases and J by 3 bases; unmatched bases: 8. The CDR3 protein is CAMATGKFYEQYF. In nucleotides, the CDR3 is TGTGCCATGGCGACAGGGAAATTCTACGAGCAGTACTTC.

This clonotype was seen repeatedly, ten times or more. The chain combines TRBV27 with TRBJ2-1; 7 bases match TRBD2. Germline V gene data show CDR1 as MNHEY and CDR2 as SMNVEV (reference sequence). The V and J ends lost 5 bases and 8 bases, in that order; junction bases with no gene match: 6. This CDR3 is built from 13 residues. Here the CDR3 DNA reads TGTGCCAGCAGTGCCACTAGCGAGGATGAGCAGTTCTTC. It specifies CASSATSEDEQFF.

This chain links TRBV7-2 with TRBJ1-5; D unclear. The CDR3 is made up of 17 amino acids. Germline V lookup: CDR1 SGHTA, CDR2 FQGNSA. V was pared by 2 bases and J by 0 bases, with 14 bases between. The CDR3 region is CASSLKVAGNSNQPQHF. The CDR3 DNA follows: TGTGCCAGCAGCTTAAAGGTTGCGGGGAATAGCAATCAGCCCCAGCATTTT.

The genes are TRBV6-5 and TRBJ2-3; 9 bases fit TRBD1. Germline V gene lookup returns CDR1 MNHEY and CDR2 SVGAGI. Losses at the gene ends were 1 base for V and 5 bases for J; bases not matched to a gene: 7. The CDR3 has 16 residues. In nucleotides, the CDR3 is TGTGCCAGCAGTTACTTGGGGACAGGGCAAGTAGATACGCAGTATTTT. Encoded protein: CASSYLGTGQVDTQYF.

This clonotype was detected only a few times. The chain recombines TRBV7-9 with TRBJ2-1; TRBD2 aligns across 7 bases. The CDR3 contains 17 residues. The germline V gene has CDR1 SEHNR and CDR2 FQNEAQ (reference sequence). The J segment lost 4 bases and the V segment lost 1 base, leaving 10 bases of the junction unmatched. The CDR3 coding sequence is TGTGCCAGCAGCTTAGTAGCGGGCTTGGACTTATACAATGAGCAGTTCTTC. Translating gives CASSLVAGLDLYNEQFF. The variable domain in full, with the rest retrieved from reference TRBV7-9 and TRBJ2-1, is DTGVSQNPRHKITKRGQNVTFRCDPISEHNRLYWYRQTLGQGPEFLTYFQNEAQLEKSRLLSDRFSAERPKGSFSTLEIQRTEQGDSAMYLCASSLVAGLDLYNEQFFGPGTRLTVL.

This rearrangement joins TRBV11-2 to TRBJ2-4, with D hard to call. The assigned J gene may be wrong: the sequence end matches TRBJ2-5 better. The germline gives CDR1 SGHAT, CDR2 FQNNGV. The CDR3 length is 13 residues. DNA of the CDR3: TGTGCCAGCAGTAAGGCCTTTCAAGAGACCCAGTACTTC. This translates into CASSKAFQETQYF.

The CDR3 nucleotides are TGCGCCAGCAGCCAATACTCGGGACTAGCGATTAGCAATGAGCAGTTCTTC. It encodes CASSQYSGLAISNEQFF. The rearrangement joins TRBV4-3 to TRBJ2-1; 10 nucleotides agree with TRBD2. The trim removed 2 bases at V and 6 bases at J, leaving 10 bases unmatched. The CDR3 runs 17 residues. The germline V gene encodes CDR1 LGHNA and CDR2 YSLEER.

Only one count was recorded for this clonotype. This may arise from a read error, as a much more abundant clone is one base away. The CDR3 is CAISESRVMAQETQYF. The CDR3 DNA sequence: TGTGCCATCAGTGAGTCGCGGGTAATGGCCCAAGAGACCCAGTACTTC. The chain uses TRBV10-3 and TRBJ2-5, with D tentatively TRBD2 (5 bases). Germline V CDR1 and CDR2: ENHRY, SYGVKD. The CDR3 covers 16 residues. Trimming removed 0 bases at V and 1 base at J, with 12 bases between.

The rearrangement uses TRBV7-2 and TRBJ2-1, with 9 bases matching TRBD2. This CDR3 has 16 amino acids. After removal of 2 bases from V and 5 bases from J, the junction contained 7 bases not matched to a gene. CDR1 SGHTA and CDR2 FQGNSA come from the germline V gene. The chain's CDR3 is CASSLRSLAGNNEQFF. The CDR3 DNA is TGTGCCAGCAGCTTAAGGTCCCTAGCGGGGAACAATGAGCAGTTCTTC.

The chain recombines TRBV4-3 with TRBJ2-1, with 7 bases aligning to TRBD1. J was trimmed by 13 bases and V by 6 bases; bases with no gene match: 27. CDR1 is LGHNA, CDR2 YSLEER, per germline. The CDR3 extends over 18 amino acids. The CDR3 region is CASSLSSGTAPWRETQFF. For the CDR3, the DNA is TGCGCCAGCAGTCTCTCCTCCGGGACAGCTCCTTGGCGAGAGACCCAGTTCTTC.

The chain carries TRBV2 and TRBJ2-4; D is perhaps TRBD1 or TRBD2 (7 bases each). The better agreement between TRBJ2-7 and the DNA end casts doubt on the J call. This CDR3 contains 13 residues. Germline assignment: CDR1 SNHLY and CDR2 FYNNEI. Here the CDR3 reads CASLAGGGYEQYF. DNA for the CDR3: TGTGCCAGCTTGGCAGGGGGGGGATACGAGCAGTACTTC.

In its sample, this clonotype was seen once. The chain couples TRBV6-5 to TRBJ1-1; no definite D call. V was pared by 0 bases and J by 0 bases, with 11 bases between. CDR1 and CDR2 from the germline V gene are MNHEY and SVGAGI. The CDR3 spans 16 residues. The CDR3 nucleotides read TGTGCCAGCAGTTACTCGACTCCCGGGTTGAACACTGAAGCTTTCTTT. It is translated as CASSYSTPGLNTEAFF.

The genes are TRBV27 and TRBJ2-6; D is ambiguous. Per germline, CDR1 MNHEY and CDR2 SMNVEV (reference sequence). The CDR3 has 14 amino acids. V was cut by 6 bases and J by 3 bases, with 9 bases left in between. CDR3 amino acids: CASRRPGGANVLTF. The CDR3 bases are TGTGCCAGCAGACGTCCTGGTGGGGCCAACGTCCTGACTTTC.

The CDR3 nucleotides read TGTGCCACCAGTGATTCTCAGATGAGCTCCTACAATGAGCAGTTCTTC. Its protein product is CATSDSQMSSYNEQFF. The V and J genes are TRBV24-1 and TRBJ2-1; D gene ambiguous. This CDR3 region has 16 residues. V lost 2 bases to trimming and J lost 0 bases, with 10 bases between them. Looked up from germline, CDR1 is KGHDR and CDR2 is SFDVKD.

The chain combines TRBV9 with TRBJ2-1; the D is unclear. The DNA end is more similar to TRBJ2-7, so the J call may be wrong. Germline V CDR1 and CDR2: SGDLS, YYNGEE. The CDR3 sequence is 14 residues long. CDR3: CASSVASSYNEQYF. The CDR3 DNA is TGTGCCAGCAGCGTAGCCAGCTCCTACAATGAGCAGTACTTC.

CDR3 sequence: CSVGGGGETQYF. DNA for the CDR3: TGCAGCGTTGGCGGTGGGGGGGAGACCCAGTACTTC. V gene TRBV29-1 combines with J gene TRBJ2-5; weak D call: TRBD2 (6 bases). Germline V gene lookup returns CDR1 SQVTM and CDR2 ANQGSEA. CDR3 length: 12 residues. Trimming stripped 4 bases from V and 5 bases from J, with 11 bases between.